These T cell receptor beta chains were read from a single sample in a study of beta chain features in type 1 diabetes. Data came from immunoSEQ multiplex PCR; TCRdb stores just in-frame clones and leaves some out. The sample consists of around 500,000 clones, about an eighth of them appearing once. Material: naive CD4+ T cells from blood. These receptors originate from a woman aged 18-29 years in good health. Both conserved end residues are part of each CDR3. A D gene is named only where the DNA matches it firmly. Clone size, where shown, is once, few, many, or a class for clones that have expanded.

CDR3: CASSLGQKMNTEAFF
DNA: TGTGCCAGCAGCTTGGGGCAGAAGATGAACACTGAAGCTTTCTTT
size: -
J: TRBJ1-1
length: 15
D: -
V: TRBV5-4

CDR3: CASSQIADTQYF
DNA: TGCGCCAGCAGCCAAATCGCAGATACGCAGTATTTT
size: few
J: TRBJ2-3
length: 12
D: -
V: TRBV4-1

CDR3: CASSKTPPGVRTQYF
DNA: TGCGCCAGCAGCAAAACCCCGCCCGGCGTGCGTACGCAGTATTTT
size: -
J: TRBJ2-3
length: 15
D: -
V: TRBV4-3

CDR3: CASSSRTGSTDTQYF
DNA: TGTGCCAGCAGCTCCCGAACGGGGAGCACAGATACGCAGTATTTT
size: few
J: TRBJ2-3
length: 15
D: -
V: TRBV7-2

CDR3: CASSYKRQGGEVKF
DNA: TGTGCCAGCAGTTACAAGAGACAGGGGGGAGAGGTGAAATTC
size: -
J: TRBJ2-4
length: 14
D: TRBD1
V: TRBV6-5

CDR3: CASTLRGPTDTQYF
DNA: TGTGCCAGCACCCTCCGAGGGCCCACAGATACGCAGTATTTT
size: few
J: TRBJ2-3
length: 14
D: -
V: TRBV2

CDR3: CASSPSPAPSQPQHF
DNA: TGTGCCAGCTCACCATCTCCCGCTCCTTCTCAGCCCCAGCATTTT
size: -
J: TRBJ1-5
length: 15
D: -
V: TRBV18

CDR3: CASSLAVNTDTQYF
DNA: TGTGCCAGCAGCTTGGCCGTAAACACAGATACGCAGTATTTT
size: few
J: TRBJ2-3
length: 14
D: -
V: TRBV7-2

CDR3: CASRDNRDQPQHF
DNA: TGTGCCAGCAGAGATAACAGGGATCAGCCCCAGCATTTT
size: -
J: TRBJ1-5
length: 13
D: -
V: TRBV2

CDR3: CASSTGDPETQYF
DNA: TGTGCCAGCAGTACAGGGGACCCAGAGACCCAGTACTTC
size: few
J: TRBJ2-5
length: 13
D: TRBD1
V: TRBV2

CDR3: CASSRDRDTDTQYF
DNA: TGTGCCAGCTCACGGGACAGGGACACAGATACGCAGTATTTT
size: -
J: TRBJ2-3
length: 14
D: TRBD1
V: TRBV18

CDR3: CASSWGQGGKTEAFF
DNA: TGTGCCAGCAGCTGGGGACAGGGCGGTAAGACTGAAGCTTTCTTT
size: -
J: TRBJ1-1
length: 15
D: TRBD1
V: TRBV7-9

CDR3: CSASGGPNTEAFF
DNA: TGCAGCGCGTCCGGGGGCCCTAACACTGAAGCTTTCTTT
size: few
J: TRBJ1-1
length: 13
D: -
V: TRBV29-1

CDR3: CASSVGTGPEAFF
DNA: TGTGCCAGCAGCGTAGGGACCGGTCCTGAAGCTTTCTTT
size: -
J: TRBJ1-1
length: 13
D: -
V: TRBV9

CDR3: CASGFWEVPGKLFF
DNA: TGTGCCAGCGGGTTCTGGGAGGTCCCGGGAAAACTGTTTTTT
size: few
J: TRBJ1-4
length: 14
D: -
V: TRBV13

CDR3: CASTGTPGHEQFF
DNA: TGTGCCAGCACCGGGACACCCGGGCATGAGCAGTTCTTC
size: few
J: TRBJ2-1
length: 13
D: -
V: TRBV7-9

CDR3: CATSRAYGELFF
DNA: TGTGCCACCAGCAGAGCGTACGGGGAGCTGTTTTTT
size: few
J: TRBJ2-2
length: 12
D: -
V: TRBV15

CDR3: CASTEGPSTDTQYF
DNA: TGTGCCAGCACCGAAGGGCCGAGCACAGATACGCAGTATTTT
size: -
J: TRBJ2-3
length: 14
D: -
V: TRBV6-1

CDR3: CASSYTRNNEQFF
DNA: TGTGCCAGCAGTTACACAAGGAACAATGAGCAGTTCTTC
size: -
J: TRBJ2-1
length: 13
D: -
V: TRBV6-6

CDR3: CASSPGPGETDTQYF
DNA: TGTGCCAGCTCACCGGGGCCAGGGGAGACAGATACGCAGTATTTT
size: few
J: TRBJ2-3
length: 15
D: -
V: TRBV18

CDR3: CASSPGTDTQYF
DNA: TGTGCCAGCAGTCCGGGAACAGATACGCAGTATTTT
size: few
J: TRBJ2-3
length: 12
D: -
V: TRBV28